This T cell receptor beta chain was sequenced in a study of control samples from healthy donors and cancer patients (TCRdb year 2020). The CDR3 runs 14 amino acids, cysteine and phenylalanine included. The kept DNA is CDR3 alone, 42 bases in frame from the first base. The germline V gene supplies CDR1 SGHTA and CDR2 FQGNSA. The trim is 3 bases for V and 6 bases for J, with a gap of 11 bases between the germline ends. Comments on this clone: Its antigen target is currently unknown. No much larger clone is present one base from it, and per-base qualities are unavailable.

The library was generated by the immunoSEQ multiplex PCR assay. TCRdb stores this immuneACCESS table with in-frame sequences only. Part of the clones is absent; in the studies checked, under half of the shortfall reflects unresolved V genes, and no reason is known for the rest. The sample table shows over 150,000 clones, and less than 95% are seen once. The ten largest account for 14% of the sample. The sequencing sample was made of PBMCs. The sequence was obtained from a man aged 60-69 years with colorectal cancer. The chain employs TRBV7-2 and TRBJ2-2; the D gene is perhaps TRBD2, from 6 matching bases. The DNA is TGTGCCAGCAGCTTTGGGAGGAGGCCCGGGGAGCTGTTTTTT. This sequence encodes CASSFGRRPGELFF.